Shown below are 20 T cell receptor beta chains from a single sample sequenced in a study of T cells in tumors after PD-1 blockade. Sequenced by immunoSEQ multiplex PCR; TCRdb stores in-frame clones only, minus some. The data show tens of thousands of clones, 74% seen once. This material consisted of PBMCs, taken after anti-PD-1 treatment. These receptors all come from a human donor with basal cell carcinoma.

This clone was seen once. The chain recombines TRBV6-1 with TRBJ2-7, with D possibly being TRBD2 (6 bases). V lost 0 bases to trimming and J lost 9 bases, with 15 bases between them. This CDR3 comprises 14 residues. The germline CDR1 and CDR2 sequences are MNHNS and SASEGT. In DNA form, the CDR3 reads TGTGCCAGCAGTGAAGCAGGTCCCGAGGAGGGGCAGTACTTC. Amino acids: CASSEAGPEEGQYF.

The V call is TRBV14, the J call TRBJ2-3, with D maybe TRBD2 (5 bases). With 1 base removed from V and 1 base from J, the gap between germline ends came to 12 bases. There are 16 residues in the CDR3. The germline gives CDR1 SGHDN, CDR2 FVKESK. CDR3 DNA: TGTGCCAGCAGCCAAGGTGTGGACTTTCGCACAGATACGCAGTATTTT. This encodes CASSQGVDFRTDTQYF. Together with reference TRBV14 and TRBJ2-3, the CDR3 gives the full variable domain: EAGVTQFPSHSVIEKGQTVTLRCDPISGHDNLYWYRRVMGKEIKFLLHFVKESKQDESGMPNNRFLAERTGGTYSTLKVQPAELEDSGVYFCASSQGVDFRTDTQYFGPGTRLTVL.

V and J are TRBV16 and TRBJ1-1, with unresolved D. Trimming took 1 base from V and 4 from J, leaving 10 bases between them. The CDR3 length is 14 residues. Germline V gene data show CDR1 as KGHSY and CDR2 as FQNENV. In nucleotides, the CDR3 is TGTGCCAGCAGCCAATGGCGGGAGTTCACTGAAGCTTTCTTT. It is translated as CASSQWREFTEAFF.

The chain combines TRBV6-1 with TRBJ2-1; no firm D call. V was trimmed by 2 bases and J by 7 bases, leaving 9 bases between them. The CDR3 spans 13 residues. Germline CDR1 and CDR2: MNHNS and SASEGT. The CDR3 sequence: CASSESNRNEQFF. The CDR3 region has the DNA TGTGCCAGCAGTGAATCGAACCGGAATGAGCAGTTCTTC.

The rearrangement joins TRBV24-1 to TRBJ1-2, with 9 nucleotides matching TRBD1. This CDR3 is 15 amino acids long. Per germline, CDR1 KGHDR and CDR2 SFDVKD. The trim removed 3 bases at V and 7 bases at J, leaving 8 bases unmatched. The CDR3 region has the DNA TGTGCCACCAGTGATGAGGGACAGGGTTTCGGTGGCTACACCTTC. Its translation: CATSDEGQGFGGYTF.

This clone has just a few counts. The chain couples TRBV28 to TRBJ2-2; 8 positions match TRBD1. V shed 6 bases and J 4 bases; nucleotides not matched to a gene: 4. Germline lookup yields CDR1 MDHEN and CDR2 SYDVKM. CDR3 length equals 14 residues. DNA of the CDR3: TGTGCCAGCAGACCGGACAGGGTCACCGGGGAGCTGTTTTTT. It specifies CASRPDRVTGELFF.

The chain is built from TRBV2 and TRBJ2-7; D is perhaps TRBD1 (6 bases). This CDR3 contains 12 residues. Germline V gene data show CDR1 as SNHLY and CDR2 as FYNNEI. Deletions cut 5 bases from V and 5 bases from J, with 10 bases between. The CDR3 DNA follows: TGTGCCAGCAGTATCAGGGGCAACGAGCAGTACTTC. It codes for CASSIRGNEQYF.

As DNA, the CDR3 is TGTGCCAGCAGCTTACGGGGACAGGGGGCGAGGACTGAAGCTTTCTTT. This encodes CASSLRGQGARTEAFF. The chain has TRBV7-2 and TRBJ1-1, with 12 bases aligning to TRBD1. Germline CDR1 and CDR2: SGHTA and FQGNSA. CDR3 length: 16 residues. Trimming at V came to 2 bases and at J to 5 bases, leaving 6 bases not matched to a gene.

This chain uses TRBV7-2 with TRBJ1-2; 7 bases fit TRBD1. The CDR3 runs 17 residues. Germline CDR1 SGHTA, CDR2 FQGNSA. V lost 4 bases to trimming and J lost 2 bases; unmatched junction nucleotides: 13. The chain's CDR3 is CASSSGTVPRVNYGYTF. The CDR3 nucleotides are TGTGCCAGCAGCTCCGGGACAGTTCCGCGGGTAAACTATGGCTACACCTTC.

J is TRBJ2-4 and V is TRBV19, with D unclear. Between the trimmed V and J ends, which lost 4 bases and 0 bases, there was a span of 13 bases. Germline-derived CDR1 and CDR2 are LNHDA and SQIVND (reference sequence). The CDR3 runs 16 residues. This chain's CDR3 is CASSRFDTLAKNIQYF. For the CDR3, the DNA is TGTGCCAGTAGTAGGTTCGACACTCTAGCCAAAAACATTCAGTACTTC.

This clone has only a few counts. The rearrangement links TRBV7-2 to TRBJ2-7, with unresolved D. CDR3 length: 13 amino acids. Germline CDR1 reads SGHTA; CDR2 reads FQGNSA. Between the trimmed V and J ends, which lost 4 bases and 0 bases, there was a span of 7 bases. CDR3 DNA sequence: TGTGCCAGCAGCTCCGAGGTCTCCTACGAGCAGTACTTC. This gives the protein CASSSEVSYEQYF.

V gene TRBV6-6 combines with J gene TRBJ1-1, with TRBD1 matching 7 bases. V lost 4 bases, J lost 4 bases, and 6 bases stayed unmatched. CDR1 MNHNY and CDR2 SVGAGI come from the germline V gene (reference sequence). This CDR3 is 14 amino acids long. CDR3 in DNA: TGTGCCAGCAGTTTGACAGGGAGTGGCACTGAAGCTTTCTTT. Its protein product is CASSLTGSGTEAFF.

The CDR3 sequence: CASSFRGRLGEQFF. CDR3 in DNA: TGTGCCAGCAGCTTCAGGGGCCGGTTGGGTGAGCAGTTCTTC. The genes are TRBV13 and TRBJ2-1; possible D gene TRBD1, 6 bases. Trimming shortened V by 3 bases and J by 9 bases, and 15 bases separated the two germline ends. The CDR3 has 14 residues. Germline CDR1 and CDR2: PRHDT and FYEKMQ (reference sequence).

The chain has TRBV5-1 and TRBJ2-1; maybe TRBD1 (6 bases). The V end lost 4 bases, the J end lost 15 bases, and 14 bases lay between the germline ends. This CDR3 is built from 11 residues. Per the germline V gene, CDR1 is SGHRS and CDR2 is YFSETQ. CDR3 amino acids: CASSPDQGWFF. The CDR3 region has the DNA TGCGCCAGCAGCCCGGACCAGGGGTGGTTCTTC. Using reference TRBV5-1 and TRBJ2-1 for the parts outside the CDR3, the full variable domain is KAGVTQTPRYLIKTRGQQVTLSCSPISGHRSVSWYQQTPGQGLQFLFEYFSETQRNKGNFPGRFSGRQFSNSRSEMNVSTLELGDSALYLCASSPDQGWFFGPGTRLTVL.

A single count supports this clone. This chain links TRBV10-1 with TRBJ2-1, with 8 bases identical to TRBD1. This CDR3 region has 14 residues. Germline values: CDR1 WNHNN, CDR2 SYGVQD (reference sequence). V trimming: 2 bases; J trimming: 12 bases; junction bases outside the gene matches: 9. The CDR3 spells CASSERRQGNAQFF. The CDR3 DNA follows: TGCGCCAGCAGTGAGCGAAGACAGGGGAACGCGCAGTTCTTC.

The chain couples TRBV14 to TRBJ2-5, with no clear D. The CDR3 covers 17 residues. In germline, CDR1 is SGHDN, CDR2 FVKESK. V shed 4 bases and J shed 5 bases, with 23 bases lying between them. In DNA, the CDR3 is TGTGCCAGCAGCCCCGCCTCGACTTTACCCCTCGGTGAGACCCAGTACTTC. This codes for CASSPASTLPLGETQYF.

This rearrangement joins TRBV6-1 to TRBJ1-1; D might be TRBD1 (6 bases). V lost 3 bases and J lost 8, with 13 bases in between. The germline CDR1 and CDR2 sequences are MNHNS and SASEGT. The CDR3 is 13 amino acids. CDR3 in amino acids: CASSEHLQGEAFF. The CDR3 nucleotides are TGTGCCAGCAGTGAGCATCTTCAGGGGGAAGCTTTCTTT.

This chain uses TRBV4-2 with TRBJ2-2, with unresolved D. This CDR3 region has 15 residues. Germline V CDR1 and CDR2: LGHNA, YNFKEQ. V lost 4 bases and J 2 bases, leaving 11 bases between the germline ends. The CDR3 DNA reads TGTGCCAGCAGCCCCCGGACGGATAACACCGGGGAGCTGTTTTTT. It is translated as CASSPRTDNTGELFF.

The chain couples TRBV5-6 to TRBJ2-3; tentative D call: TRBD2 (5 bases). CDR1 and CDR2 (germline): SGHDT, YYEEEE. The CDR3 spans 14 residues. V was clipped by 2 bases and J by 6 bases, with 13 bases between them. CDR3 amino acids: CASSFRRQRDTQYF. The DNA of the CDR3 is TGTGCCAGCAGCTTCCGACGGCAGCGGGATACGCAGTATTTT.

This chain links TRBV9 with TRBJ1-1, with D possibly being TRBD1 (5 bases). Germline CDR1 is SGDLS and CDR2 is YYNGEE. Trimming cost V 7 bases and J 1 base, with 11 bases left between them. This CDR3 comprises 13 residues. CDR3 sequence (DNA): TGTGCCAGCGCCTCGAGGGGGAACACTGAAGCTTTCTTT. This translates into CASASRGNTEAFF.